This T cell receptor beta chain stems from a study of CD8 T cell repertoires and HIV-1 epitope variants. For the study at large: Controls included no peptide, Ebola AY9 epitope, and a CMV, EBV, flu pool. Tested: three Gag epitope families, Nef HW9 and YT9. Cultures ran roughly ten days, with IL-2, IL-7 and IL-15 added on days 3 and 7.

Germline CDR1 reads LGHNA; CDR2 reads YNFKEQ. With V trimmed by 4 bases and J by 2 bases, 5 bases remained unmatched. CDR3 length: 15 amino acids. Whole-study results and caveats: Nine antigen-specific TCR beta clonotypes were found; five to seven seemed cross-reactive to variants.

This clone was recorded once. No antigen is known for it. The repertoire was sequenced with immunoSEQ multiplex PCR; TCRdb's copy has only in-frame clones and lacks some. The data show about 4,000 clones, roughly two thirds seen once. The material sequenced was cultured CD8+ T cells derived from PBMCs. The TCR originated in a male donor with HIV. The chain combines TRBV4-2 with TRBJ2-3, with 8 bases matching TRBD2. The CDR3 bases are TGTGCCAGCAGCCCTCTAGCGGGCCCCACAGATACGCAGTATTTT. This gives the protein CASSPLAGPTDTQYF.